Given below is one T cell receptor (beta chain) in context. The data derive from a study of blood T cell repertoires in COVID-19. As for the study in general: Whether acute or convalescent, the COVID-19 samples came from the United States, Italy and Spain. The cDNA or gDNA used as material had been derived from T cells, B-cell-depleted T cells, or PBMCs.

TCRdb keeps only in-frame clones here, not all; method: immunoSEQ multiplex PCR. The sample shows hundreds of thousands of clones, nearly 90% of them seen only once. In germline, CDR1 is LGHDT, CDR2 YNNKEL (reference sequence). V lost 1 base and J lost 4; bases outside the gene matches: 11. The CDR3 has 17 residues. The chain carries TRBV3-1 (or the pseudogene TRBV3-2) and TRBJ1-2, with 8 positions matching TRBD1. What was sequenced was PBMCs or T cells enriched from blood (not recorded which). This sequence was found in a woman aged 18-30 years with acute COVID-19. DNA of the CDR3: TGTGCCAGCAGCCAAGTTTTGAGGTCAGGGGGCTCCTATGGCTACACCTTC. As protein: CASSQVLRSGGSYGYTF.